The rows below give T cell receptor beta chains drawn from one sample of a study of blood T cell repertoires in COVID-19. Clones were sequenced by immunoSEQ multiplex PCR, and TCRdb holds only the in-frame ones, with some missing. The sample lists tens of thousands of clones, under 95% occurring once. The sample consisted of peripheral blood. These TCRs come from a human donor in a cohort sampled during active COVID-19. CDR3s include the opening cysteine and the closing phenylalanine or tryptophan. The D gene is left open where the match is weak.

d_call v_call cdr3_aa
NA TRBV5-5 CASSSTGMGIVFAFF
NA TRBV19 CATSWARGNQPQHF
TRBD1 TRBV4-3 CASSPGTGNSFYGYTF
NA TRBV28 CASNPGDNTGELFF
NA TRBV6-6 CASSYEGTYEQYF
TRBD2 TRBV5-1 CASSLAAGGHNEQFF
NA TRBV4-3 CASSQESPGNTGELFF
NA TRBV28 CASSRSSRGNIQYF
NA TRBV28 CASATAGTEQEKLFF
TRBD2 TRBV7-2 CASSRTFSGSREETQYF
NA TRBV11-2 CASSLGAGQSYEQYF
NA TRBV28 CASRRESEQYF
TRBD2 TRBV9 CASSPFPSGTAYNEQFF
TRBD1 TRBV6-5 CASRAGGSSYEQYF
NA TRBV7-2 CAIQHDAYGYTF
NA TRBV6-5 CASRPPGVYEQYF
NA TRBV5-1 CASSLGRMGSHTDTQYF
NA TRBV5-6 CASSWLGTDTQYF
TRBD1 TRBV5-1 CASSFFPGQGAGEQYF
NA TRBV4-1 CASSQDRGRQETQYF
TRBD1 TRBV11-3 CASSLARTGGRGQYF
TRBD1 TRBV18 CASSPQGAGQPQHF
TRBD1 TRBV19 CASSARQGMGTEAFF
TRBD1 TRBV2 CASQTDRGAYEQYF
TRBD2 TRBV12-5 CASGLQLSGRAQYNEQFF
NA TRBV7-9 CASRVRASDNEQFF
TRBD2 TRBV20-1 CSASWTSGSYEQYF
TRBD1 TRBV3-1/TRBV3-2 CASSQPQGAPGYTF
TRBD1 TRBV5-1 CASSLGAGQGLYEQYF
NA TRBV14 CASSQVGRFSDIQYF
TRBD2 TRBV5-1 CASSLGGTSQRALFF
TRBD1 TRBV6-2/TRBV6-3 CASSHSTGTANTEAFF
NA TRBV10-3 CAIRTGRETQYF
TRBD2 TRBV7-2 CASSLATSGGRAKNIQYF
NA TRBV19 CASSIGARHNEQFF
TRBD1 TRBV29-1 CSVGRDRDSYGYTF
TRBD1 TRBV15 CATSREGQGNSPLHF
TRBD1 TRBV18 CASSRPGQVTYNEQFF
TRBD2 TRBV5-1 CASSLDLAGSTDTQYF
TRBD2 TRBV29-1 CSVGGGDHTGELFF